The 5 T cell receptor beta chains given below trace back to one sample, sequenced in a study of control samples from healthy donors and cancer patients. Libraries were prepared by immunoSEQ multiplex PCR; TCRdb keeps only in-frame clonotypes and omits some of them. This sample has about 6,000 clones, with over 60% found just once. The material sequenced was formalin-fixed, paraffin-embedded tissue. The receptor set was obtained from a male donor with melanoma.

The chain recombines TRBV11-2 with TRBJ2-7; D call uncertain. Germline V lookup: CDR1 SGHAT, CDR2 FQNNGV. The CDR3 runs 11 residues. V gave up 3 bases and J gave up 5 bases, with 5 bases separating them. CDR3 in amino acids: CASSLLDEQYF. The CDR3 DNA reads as TGTGCCAGCAGCTTGTTGGACGAGCAGTACTTC.

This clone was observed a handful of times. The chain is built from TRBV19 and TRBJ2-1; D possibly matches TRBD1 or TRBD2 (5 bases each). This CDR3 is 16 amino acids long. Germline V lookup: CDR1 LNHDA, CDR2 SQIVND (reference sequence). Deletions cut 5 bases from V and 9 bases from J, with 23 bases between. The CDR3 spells CASSGRDGQPKGEQFF. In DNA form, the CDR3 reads TGTGCCAGTAGTGGTAGGGACGGACAACCTAAGGGTGAGCAGTTCTTC.

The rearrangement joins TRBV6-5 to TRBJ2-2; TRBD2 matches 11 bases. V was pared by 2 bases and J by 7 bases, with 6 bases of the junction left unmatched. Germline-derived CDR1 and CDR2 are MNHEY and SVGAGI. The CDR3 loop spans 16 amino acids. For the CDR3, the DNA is TGTGCCAGCAGTTACGGTGCTAGCGGGAGGTTCGGGGAGCTGTTTTTT. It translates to CASSYGASGRFGELFF.

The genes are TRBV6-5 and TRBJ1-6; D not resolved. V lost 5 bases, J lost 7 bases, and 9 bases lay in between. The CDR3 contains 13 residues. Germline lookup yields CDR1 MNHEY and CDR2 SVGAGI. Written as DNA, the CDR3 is TGTGCCAGCAGTCTCCTGGGGAATTCACCCCTCCACTTT. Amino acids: CASSLLGNSPLHF.

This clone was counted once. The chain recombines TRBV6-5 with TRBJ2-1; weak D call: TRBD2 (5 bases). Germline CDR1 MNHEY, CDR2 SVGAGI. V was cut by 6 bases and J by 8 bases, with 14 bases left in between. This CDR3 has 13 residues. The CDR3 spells CASRVRADDEQFF. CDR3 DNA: TGTGCCAGCAGGGTCAGAGCGGACGATGAGCAGTTCTTC.